Each of the 17 T cell receptor beta chains below was sequenced from the same sample in a study of cytomegalovirus exposure and HLA in healthy donors. The PCR contained 60 Vbeta and 13 Jbeta primers. Repertoires were generated with immunoSEQ multiplex PCR, while TCRdb's copy carries only in-frame clones and drops some. This sample has under 140,000 clones; more than 75% occur once, and the top ten carry around 1.9%. Specimen: PBMCs. The origin of the receptors is a man aged 35 to 55 in good health and CMV-seronegative.

This sequence joins TRBV25-1 and TRBJ2-7, with 8 bases identical to TRBD1. Germline CDR1 and CDR2: MGHDK and SYGVNS. V lost 4 bases and J lost 9; bases outside the gene matches: 5. The CDR3 is made up of 12 amino acids. DNA for the CDR3: TGTGCCAGCAGTGGTGCAGGGGGCAGGCAGTACTTC. It is translated as CASSGAGGRQYF.

This sequence joins TRBV7-2 and TRBJ1-1, with D possibly being TRBD1 (6 bases). Per germline, CDR1 SGHTA and CDR2 FQGNSA. This CDR3 region has 15 residues. The ends were cut back, 0 bases at V and 6 bases at J, with 14 bases in the middle. The CDR3 spells CASSLATGSAAEAFF. CDR3 coding DNA: TGTGCCAGCAGCTTAGCGACAGGCTCCGCCGCTGAAGCTTTCTTT. Variable domain in full (rest from reference TRBV7-2 and TRBJ1-1): GAGVSQSPSNKVTEKGKDVELRCDPISGHTALYWYRQSLGQGLEFLIYFQGNSAPDKSGLPSDRFSAERTGGSVSTLTIQRTQQEDSAVYLCASSLATGSAAEAFFGQGTRLTVV.

The chain is built from TRBV5-4 and TRBJ2-6, with a tentative D call TRBD2 (7 bases). Germline CDR1 reads SGHNT; CDR2 reads YYREEE (reference sequence). The CDR3 has 17 amino acids. V was shortened by 1 base and J by 4 bases, with 15 bases between the two germline ends. The CDR3 loop is CASSLFGGAKGANVLTF. CDR3 sequence (DNA): TGTGCCAGCAGCTTGTTTGGGGGGGCAAAAGGGGCCAACGTCCTGACTTTC.

The gene calls are TRBV9 and TRBJ2-3; D might be TRBD2 (6 bases). The CDR3 loop spans 15 amino acids. CDR1 is SGDLS, CDR2 YYNGEE, per germline. Trimming pared 3 bases from V and 0 bases from J, leaving 11 bases between. CDR3: CASSALGGSTDTQYF. CDR3 bases: TGTGCCAGCAGCGCGCTGGGGGGAAGCACAGATACGCAGTATTTT.

The V and J genes are TRBV7-6 and TRBJ1-5; D gene unclear. Per the germline V gene, CDR1 is SGHVS and CDR2 is FNYEAQ. This CDR3 has 15 amino acids. V was pared by 5 bases and J by 6 bases, with 17 bases between. The CDR3, as DNA: TGTGCCAGCAGCCCCTATCGGGGTTCAGGTCAGCCCCAGCATTTT. Translating it yields CASSPYRGSGQPQHF.

J is TRBJ2-2 and V is TRBV6-4; D is ambiguous. The CDR3 consists of 14 residues. V lost 4 bases to trimming and J lost 3 bases, with 9 bases between them. Germline-derived CDR1 and CDR2 are MRHNA and SNTAGT. This chain's CDR3 is CASSVEAHTGELFF. In DNA form, the CDR3 reads TGTGCCAGCAGTGTCGAGGCTCACACCGGGGAGCTGTTTTTT.

The chain links TRBV7-9 to TRBJ2-6; 7 bases map to TRBD1. Germline assignment: CDR1 SEHNR and CDR2 FQNEAQ (reference sequence). The CDR3 consists of 18 residues. Trimming cost V 1 base and J 0 bases; bases outside gene matches: 6. The CDR3 spells CASSLGTGSSSGANVLTF. DNA of the CDR3: TGTGCCAGCAGCTTAGGGACAGGTTCTTCCTCTGGGGCCAACGTCCTGACTTTC.

This chain joins TRBV10-3 and TRBJ1-5; D unclear. The germline V gene encodes CDR1 ENHRY and CDR2 SYGVKD. Trimming removed 0 bases from V and 1 base from J, with 10 bases in between. The CDR3 consists of 16 residues. CDR3 protein: CAISESAGVSNQPQHF. The CDR3 region has the DNA TGTGCCATCAGTGAGTCGGCCGGAGTAAGCAATCAGCCCCAGCATTTT.

This sequence joins TRBV7-2 and TRBJ2-7; 7 nucleotides line up with TRBD1. Germline V gene data show CDR1 as SGHTA and CDR2 as FQGNSA. The CDR3 totals 14 residues. V dropped 5 bases and J dropped 2; count of bases not matched to a gene: 6. The CDR3 sequence is CASSLGQYAYEQYF. The CDR3 DNA sequence: TGTGCCAGCAGCCTGGGACAGTATGCCTACGAGCAGTACTTC. The whole variable domain, filled in from reference TRBV7-2 and TRBJ2-7, reads GAGVSQSPSNKVTEKGKDVELRCDPISGHTALYWYRQSLGQGLEFLIYFQGNSAPDKSGLPSDRFSAERTGGSVSTLTIQRTQQEDSAVYLCASSLGQYAYEQYFGPGTRLTVT.

There are a few counts of this clone. V usage is TRBV28 and J usage is TRBJ1-4; D unclear. The CDR3 contains 15 residues. Germline assignment: CDR1 MDHEN and CDR2 SYDVKM. The germline V and J ends were trimmed by 5 bases and 4 bases, with 14 bases remaining between them. The CDR3: CASSPTPTVNEKLFF. The CDR3 DNA follows: TGTGCCAGCAGTCCCACCCCAACAGTTAATGAAAAACTGTTTTTT.

V gene TRBV15 combines with J gene TRBJ1-1; no reliable D call. Germline V gives CDR1 LNHNV, CDR2 YYDKDF (reference sequence). CDR3 size: 14 residues. With 3 bases removed from V and 5 bases from J, the gap between germline ends came to 13 bases. CDR3 nucleotide sequence: TGTGCCACCAGCAGCGGGTCGGGGAGGACTGAAGCTTTCTTT. Protein product: CATSSGSGRTEAFF.

The chain couples TRBV7-2 to TRBJ1-5, with 10 bases lining up with TRBD1. This CDR3 has 15 residues. Per germline, CDR1 SGHTA and CDR2 FQGNSA. V trimming: 5 bases; J trimming: 5 bases; junction bases outside the gene matches: 6. The CDR3 coding sequence is TGTGCCAGCAGCCTAAGGACAGGGGGGTATCAGCCCCAGCATTTT. Translated: CASSLRTGGYQPQHF.

J is TRBJ1-6 and V is TRBV7-2; D is perhaps TRBD1 (6 bases). The CDR3 runs to 14 residues. Trimming left V 2 bases short and J 7 bases short, with 9 bases between. The germline V gene encodes CDR1 SGHTA and CDR2 FQGNSA. CDR3 bases: TGTGCCAGCAGCTTATCACAGGGAAATTCACCCCTCCACTTT. Translated, it gives CASSLSQGNSPLHF.

This clone has only one observation. This rearrangement joins TRBV7-8 to TRBJ1-1; perhaps TRBD1 as D (5 bases). CDR1 is SGHVS, CDR2 FQNEAQ, per germline. V gave up 4 bases and J gave up 7 bases, with 16 bases separating them. This CDR3 has 14 residues. DNA for the CDR3: TGTGCCAGCAGCTACGATGACAGACGTAATGAAGCTTTCTTT. As protein: CASSYDDRRNEAFF.

On this clone: Other nucleotide sequences from this sample produce the same CDR3. V usage is TRBV5-1 and J usage is TRBJ1-4, with 12 bases that match TRBD1. CDR1 SGHRS and CDR2 YFSETQ come from the germline V gene. The CDR3 is made up of 14 amino acids. Losses at the gene ends were 3 bases for V and 8 bases for J; bases not matched to a gene: 2. The CDR3 reads CASSSGTGGEKLFF. The DNA of the CDR3 is TGCGCCAGCAGCTCCGGGACAGGGGGCGAAAAACTGTTTTTT.

This clone appeared a single time. This rearrangement joins TRBV6-1 to TRBJ1-1, with D hard to call. The CDR3 runs 15 residues. The germline gives CDR1 MNHNS, CDR2 SASEGT. Deletions cut 4 bases from V and 6 bases from J, with 18 bases between. CDR3 sequence reads: CASSALGGKVSEAFF. In DNA, the CDR3 is TGTGCCAGCAGTGCCCTGGGAGGGAAAGTTTCTGAAGCTTTCTTT.

The rearrangement uses TRBV6-1 and TRBJ1-2; D unclear. This CDR3 comprises 10 residues. Germline CDR1 is MNHNS and CDR2 is SASEGT. V was trimmed by 9 bases and J by 7 bases, leaving 9 bases between them. CDR3: CASSEGGYTF. The CDR3 nucleotides are TGTGCCAGTTCGGAGGGTGGCTACACCTTC.